This TCR beta chain stems from a study of cytomegalovirus exposure and HLA in healthy donors. This CDR3 has 14 amino acids. Per the germline V gene, CDR1 is LGHNA and CDR2 is YSLEER. Germline trimming cut 3 bases from V and 4 bases from J; bases unmatched to any gene: 5. The PCR ran on 60 Vbeta and 13 Jbeta primers. This table comes from immunoSEQ multiplex PCR, and its TCRdb copy is limited to in-frame clones, with some not included. This sample carries 95,000 to 150,000 clones, roughly 80% of them seen once, and the ten largest clones take more than 0.2%. The rearrangement links TRBV4-3 to TRBJ1-2; 7 nucleotides match TRBD1. The sample comprised PBMCs. The clonotype originates from a man in his fifties or sixties in good health and CMV-seronegative. CDR3 protein: CASSHRRDSYGYTF. In DNA, the CDR3 is TGCGCCAGCAGCCATCGCCGGGACAGCTATGGCTACACCTTC.